A selection of T cell receptor beta chains follows, all from one sample in a study of metastatic and nonmetastatic thyroid tumors. TCRdb re-called clones via MiXCR from the PCR reads. The data contain about 40,000 clones, approximately 17% of them seen just once; the ten biggest clones take up roughly 13%. Sample: tumor tissue. These receptor sequences come from a female donor with papillary thyroid cancer or a benign thyroid nodule (not recorded which). Some clones in this sample may be carry-over from other donors' samples. Each CDR3 is given with its conserved first and last residue. A D gene is named only where the DNA matches it firmly. Clone size is not always given. Where it is, it says once, few, many or a class for expanded clones.

j_call,v_call,clone_size,d_call,cdr3_length,cdr3_aa,cdr3_nt
TRBJ2-5,TRBV28,many,.,13,CASSSNYQETQYF,TGTGCCAGCAGTTCCAATTACCAAGAGACCCAGTACTTC
TRBJ1-5,TRBV11-2,few,.,16,CAISSGYGVSNQPQHF,TGTGCCATCAGCTCGGGGTACGGGGTTAGCAATCAGCCTCAGCATTTT
TRBJ2-7,TRBV11-2,.,TRBD2,12,CASGGSTYEQYF,TGTGCCAGCGGCGGGAGCACCTACGAGCAGTACTTC
TRBJ2-2,TRBV28,.,TRBD1,15,CASSRGTGSTGQLFF,TGTGCCAGCAGTCGCGGGACAGGGAGCACCGGGCAGCTGTTCTTT
TRBJ1-2,TRBV6-2/TRBV6-3,many,.,16,CASRPDSLRNPYGYTF,TGTGCCAGCAGACCGGACAGTTTAAGGAACCCTTATGGCTACACCTTC
TRBJ1-5,TRBV7-2,many,.,15,CASSFSRTSNQPQHF,TGTGCCAGCAGCTTTAGTCGCACCAGCAATCAGCCCCAGCATTTT
TRBJ2-7,TRBV5-6,.,.,12,CASSLYFYEQYF,TGTGCCAGCAGCTTGTATTTTTACGAGCAGTACTTC
TRBJ1-2,TRBV6-5,few,.,13,CASSYAAQYGYTF,TGTGCCAGCAGTTACGCCGCGCAGTATGGCTACACCTTC
TRBJ2-1,TRBV12-3/TRBV12-4,many,TRBD2,15,CASSLGAGGYNEQFF,TGTGCCAGCAGTTTAGGAGCGGGGGGATACAATGAGCAGTTCTTC
TRBJ1-1,TRBV18,few,.,15,CASSPPRVANTGAFF,TGTGCCAGCTCACCACCGCGCGTAGCGAACACTGGAGCTTTCTTT
TRBJ1-5,TRBV28,many,TRBD1,15,CASSLQGAYNQPQHF,TGTGCCAGCAGCCTCCAGGGGGCCTACAATCAGCCCCAGCATTTT
TRBJ1-2,TRBV30,.,.,14,CAWSITTGQSGYTF,TGTGCCTGGAGTATAACTACAGGGCAAAGTGGCTACACCTTC
TRBJ2-7,TRBV6-1,few,.,16,CASSLNRLPKSYEQYF,TGTGCCAGCAGCCTAAATCGACTACCTAAATCCTACGAGCAGTACTTC
TRBJ2-7,TRBV24-1,.,.,15,CATSDSMDMHYEQYF,TGTGCCACCAGTGATTCCATGGACATGCACTACGAGCAGTACTTC
TRBJ1-1,TRBV5-6,many,.,15,CASSPRTGMNTEAFF,TGTGCCAGCAGCCCTAGGACGGGAATGAACACTGAAGCTTTCTTT
TRBJ1-6,TRBV24-1,many,.,13,CATSQNRDSPLHF,TGTGCCACCAGCCAAAACAGGGACTCACCCCTCCACTTT
TRBJ2-7,TRBV6-1,many,TRBD1,15,CASSVWAGGFNEQYF,TGTGCCAGCAGTGTTTGGGCAGGGGGCTTCAACGAGCAGTACTTC
TRBJ1-5,TRBV6-4,many,TRBD1,13,CASSEDRDQPQHF,TGTGCCAGCAGTGAAGACAGGGATCAGCCCCAGCATTTT
TRBJ2-1,TRBV11-2,.,.,16,CASSLGRIVVADEQFF,TGTGCCAGCAGCCTCGGCCGGATAGTAGTTGCGGATGAGCAGTTCTTC
TRBJ2-7,TRBV6-1,many,.,13,CASSESPSLEQYF,TGTGCCAGCAGTGAGAGTCCTTCACTAGAGCAGTACTTC
TRBJ2-7,TRBV27,few,.,13,CASSPTTSYEQYF,TGTGCCAGCAGTCCGACAACCTCCTACGAGCAGTACTTC
TRBJ1-6,TRBV28,few,TRBD1,16,CASSSLTGAHNSPLHF,TGTGCCAGCAGTTCTCTGACAGGGGCTCATAATTCACCCCTCCACTTT
TRBJ2-7,TRBV5-1,.,.,14,CASSTQGASWEQYF,TGCGCCAGCAGCACACAGGGTGCCTCATGGGAGCAGTACTTC
TRBJ2-3,TRBV20-1,few,.,12,CSARWRTDTQYF,TGCAGTGCTAGATGGAGGACAGATACGCAGTATTTT
TRBJ1-6,TRBV6-2/TRBV6-3,.,.,16,CASSSYPDKDNSPLRF,TGTGCCAGCAGTTCCTACCCAGACAAGGATAATTCACCCCTCCGATTT
TRBJ2-7,TRBV25-1,few,.,15,CASSQDRWRVGEQYF,TGTGCCAGCAGCCAAGACCGTTGGAGGGTAGGCGAGCAGTACTTC
TRBJ1-1,TRBV2,many,.,12,CASTGSHTEAFF,TGTGCCAGCACGGGGTCCCACACTGAAGCTTTCTTT
TRBJ1-2,TRBV6-5,many,.,16,CASSYSFWAVNYGYTF,TGTGCCAGCAGTTACTCGTTTTGGGCGGTAAACTATGGCTACACCTTC
TRBJ2-3,TRBV7-7,.,TRBD2,17,CASSVAWSGGSEDTQYF,TGTGCCAGCAGCGTGGCTTGGAGCGGGGGGTCTGAAGATACGCAGTATTTT
TRBJ2-5,TRBV20-1,many,.,11,CSARRGETQYF,TGCAGTGCTAGGAGGGGGGAGACCCAGTACTTC
TRBJ2-5,TRBV7-8,few,TRBD1,13,CASSSGQQETQYF,TGTGCCAGCAGCTCGGGACAGCAAGAGACCCAGTACTTC
TRBJ1-4,TRBV6-2/TRBV6-3,many,.,15,CASSKTGRWNEKLFF,TGTGCCAGCAGTAAAACAGGGCGTTGGAATGAAAAACTGTTTTTT
TRBJ2-2,TRBV20-1,many,.,16,CSARDLGGTHTGELFF,TGCAGTGCTAGAGATCTTGGCGGGACGCACACCGGGGAGCTGTTTTTT
TRBJ2-2,TRBV3-1,.,.,13,CASSQGLPGELFF,TGTGCCAGCAGCCAAGGGTTACCCGGGGAGCTGTTTTTT
TRBJ2-1,TRBV10-2,many,.,13,CASSLLAVNEQFF,TGCGCCAGCAGTCTTCTAGCCGTGAATGAGCAGTTCTTC
TRBJ2-7,TRBV5-1,many,.,13,CASSLVGNSEQYF,TGCGCCAGCAGCTTGGTGGGTAACTCCGAGCAGTACTTC
TRBJ1-1,TRBV19,many,.,11,CATTGPQAAFF,TGTGCCACCACTGGACCGCAAGCAGCTTTCTTT
TRBJ2-1,TRBV28,many,TRBD2,17,CASSLLGWAGGSHEQFF,TGTGCCAGCAGTTTATTGGGATGGGCGGGAGGTTCCCATGAGCAGTTCTTC
TRBJ1-1,TRBV4-3,few,.,15,CASSQDRASNTEAFF,TGCGCCAGCAGCCAAGATCGGGCCTCAAACACTGAAGCTTTCTTT
TRBJ1-2,TRBV5-6,many,TRBD1,14,CASSRGQGFYGYTF,TGTGCCAGCAGCCGAGGACAGGGCTTCTATGGCTACACCTTC
TRBJ1-5,TRBV20-1,many,.,15,CSASVFDYSNQPQHF,TGCAGTGCTAGCGTATTTGATTATAGCAATCAGCCCCAGCATTTT
TRBJ2-7,TRBV3-1,many,.,15,CASSQAAGTSYEQYF,TGTGCCAGCAGCCAGGCGGCCGGGACGTCCTACGAGCAGTACTTC
TRBJ1-4,TRBV13,many,TRBD1,17,CASRPGQGEFSNEKLFF,TGTGCCAGCAGGCCGGGACAGGGGGAATTTTCTAATGAAAAACTGTTTTTT
TRBJ1-5,TRBV12-3/TRBV12-4,many,.,13,CASSLGGLQPQHF,TGTGCCAGCAGTTTAGGGGGGCTGCAGCCCCAGCATTTT
TRBJ1-2,TRBV15,many,.,13,CATSRPGERGYTF,TGTGCCACCAGCAGACCGGGCGAGCGGGGCTACACCTTC
TRBJ1-1,TRBV29-1,.,.,13,CSVKGGTSTEAFF,TGCAGCGTTAAAGGGGGGACGTCCACTGAAGCTTTCTTT
TRBJ1-2,TRBV20-1,.,.,14,CSARDVGDSLGYTF,TGTAGTGCTAGAGATGTAGGAGATAGCCTAGGCTACACCTTC
TRBJ2-1,TRBV4-1,many,TRBD2,16,CASSLRGGQVGNEQFF,TGCGCCAGCAGTCTCCGCGGGGGGCAGGTGGGGAATGAGCAGTTCTTC
TRBJ1-6,TRBV6-4,many,.,19,CASIDSAVHGSSYNSPLHF,TGTGCCAGCATCGACTCAGCAGTCCATGGGAGCTCCTATAATTCACCCCTCCACTTT
TRBJ2-5,TRBV29-1,many,.,16,CSPDPGGSRSQETQYF,TGCAGCCCTGATCCTGGAGGCTCTCGCAGCCAAGAGACCCAGTACTTC
TRBJ2-2,TRBV14,many,.,17,CASSLLFGRGDTGELFF,TGTGCCAGCAGCCTTCTTTTCGGCAGGGGGGACACCGGGGAGCTGTTTTTT
TRBJ2-1,TRBV30,.,.,12,CAWSTLPNERFF,TGTGCCTGGAGTACCCTACCCAATGAGCGGTTCTTC
TRBJ1-2,TRBV28,many,TRBD1,13,CASSVRDRAGYTF,TGTGCCAGCAGTGTCCGGGACAGGGCGGGCTACACCTTC
TRBJ1-2,TRBV6-4,many,TRBD1,12,CATIRQGAGYTF,TGTGCCACCATAAGACAGGGGGCTGGCTACACCTTC
TRBJ2-7,TRBV6-1,.,TRBD1,15,CASSEEIQGAYEQYF,TGTGCCAGCAGTGAAGAAATACAGGGGGCATACGAGCAGTACTTC
TRBJ2-7,TRBV5-1,many,.,15,CASSLGDLPGHEQYF,TGCGCCAGCAGCTTGGGGGACCTGCCGGGACACGAGCAGTACTTC
TRBJ1-4,TRBV4-2,.,.,16,CASSQGGLGRVEKLFF,TGTGCCAGCAGCCAAGGGGGGTTAGGGCGGGTTGAAAAACTGTTTTTT